These 28 T cell receptor beta chains share one sample of origin, sequenced in a study of T cells after yellow fever vaccination. TCRdb redid the calling of the 5' RACE reads with MiXCR, one entry per CDR3 protein. The table lists hundreds of thousands of distinct CDR3 sequences, around 19% of them singletons, with 18% in the top ten. The sample here was PBMCs, taken before the yellow fever booster vaccination. Every receptor here comes from a man younger than 35 who received the YFV17D yellow fever vaccine.

At least ten counts were recorded for this clonotype. J is TRBJ2-7 and V is TRBV5-1; D gene unclear. The CDR3 totals 11 residues. The V and J ends lost 2 bases and 6 bases respectively, with 6 bases between them. Germline V gene sequence: CDR1 SGHRS, CDR2 YFSETQ. CDR3 amino acids: CASSFGGEQYF. Written as DNA, the CDR3 is TGCGCCAGCAGCTTCGGTGGCGAGCAGTACTTC. Based on the CDR3 plus reference TRBV5-1 and TRBJ2-7, the full variable domain is KAGVTQTPRYLIKTRGQQVTLSCSPISGHRSVSWYQQTPGQGLQFLFEYFSETQRNKGNFPGRFSGRQFSNSRSEMNVSTLELGDSALYLCASSFGGEQYFGPGTRLTVT.

The V gene is TRBV4-3, the J gene TRBJ2-3; perhaps D is TRBD1 or TRBD2 (5 bases each). This CDR3 comprises 16 residues. With 4 bases removed from V and 4 bases from J, the gap between germline ends came to 18 bases. From germline, CDR1 is LGHNA and CDR2 YSLEER. CDR3: CASSRELGVWSDTQYF. For the CDR3, the DNA is TGCGCCAGCAGCCGAGAACTAGGGGTTTGGTCAGATACGCAGTATTTT.

V and J are TRBV6-6 and TRBJ1-1; a possible D gene is TRBD1 (5 bases). The CDR3 runs 14 residues. V lost 7 bases to trimming and J lost 1 base, with 13 bases between them. The germline gives CDR1 MNHNY, CDR2 SVGAGI (reference sequence). This chain's CDR3 is CASNMGPQNTEAFF. CDR3 in DNA: TGTGCCAGCAACATGGGACCGCAGAACACTGAAGCTTTCTTT.

The chain couples TRBV18 to TRBJ1-2; unclear D gene. The V gene's germline CDR1 is KGHSH and CDR2 LQKENI. Trimming removed 2 bases at V and 4 bases at J, with 14 bases between. The CDR3 covers 15 residues. CDR3 in amino acids: CASSPTAHWAYGYTF. As DNA, the CDR3 is TGTGCCAGCTCACCAACGGCCCACTGGGCCTATGGCTACACCTTC.

The sample holds a few counts of this clonotype. The CDR3 coding sequence is TGTGCCAGCAGCTTGGATCTCGGTCAAGAGACCCAGTACTTC. This codes for CASSLDLGQETQYF. V and J are TRBV5-5 and TRBJ2-5; D is uncertain. Trimming cost V 0 bases and J 2 bases, with 8 bases left between them. The length of the CDR3 is 14 residues. Germline CDR1 SGHKS, CDR2 YYEKEE (reference sequence).

This clonotype has only a few counts. The V and J genes are TRBV20-1 and TRBJ2-3; the D gene could be TRBD1 or TRBD2 (5 bases each). This CDR3 region has 14 residues. Trimming took off 3 bases at V and 2 bases at J, with 12 bases between the two ends. Germline CDR1 reads DFQATT; CDR2 reads SNEGSKA (reference sequence). The CDR3 bases are TGCAGTGCTAGGGGGGAACTTCTCACAGATACGCAGTATTTT. It codes for CSARGELLTDTQYF.

This clonotype appeared a few times. The J gene is TRBJ2-5, the V gene TRBV7-2; 8 bases map to TRBD2. The CDR3 has 16 residues. Per germline, CDR1 SGHTA and CDR2 FQGNSA. V shed 5 bases and J 2 bases; nucleotides not matched to a gene: 10. The CDR3 sequence: CASSPPGRGGQETQYF. The CDR3 DNA follows: TGTGCCAGCAGCCCCCCCGGGAGGGGCGGGCAAGAGACCCAGTACTTC.

In its sample, this clonotype was seen many times. The V gene is TRBV5-1, the J gene TRBJ2-3; TRBD2 might be the D (6 bases). V lost 5 bases, J lost 0 bases, and 10 bases lay in between. The CDR3 sequence is 14 residues long. In germline, CDR1 is SGHRS, CDR2 YFSETQ. The CDR3 region is CASRSGTSTDTQYF. The CDR3 nucleotides read TGCGCCAGCAGGTCCGGGACTAGCACAGATACGCAGTATTTT.

This sequence joins TRBV6-2 or TRBV6-3 and TRBJ2-3; 7 bases fit TRBD1. Germline-derived CDR1 and CDR2 are MNHEY and SVGEGT. CDR3 size: 17 residues. The ends lost 5 bases at V and 0 bases at J; junction bases unmatched: 11. CDR3 in amino acids: CASSPPGPGQSTDTQYF. The CDR3 DNA reads as TGTGCCAGCAGTCCCCCAGGCCCGGGACAGAGCACAGATACGCAGTATTTT.

This clonotype appeared a few times. This chain joins TRBV5-4 and TRBJ2-3, with a tentative D call TRBD2 (5 bases). CDR3 length: 16 amino acids. Per germline, CDR1 SGHNT and CDR2 YYREEE (reference sequence). Deletions cut 7 bases from V and 2 bases from J, with 20 bases between. The CDR3 loop reads CASSGETYTFTDTQYF. CDR3 DNA: TGTGCCAGCTCCGGGGAGACTTATACTTTCACAGATACGCAGTATTTT.

On this clonotype: Just one base apart from a much larger clone, this may be a read error. This sequence joins TRBV5-1 and TRBJ2-2; 14 bases align to TRBD2. The CDR3 is made up of 17 amino acids. Germline CDR1 is SGHRS and CDR2 is YFSETQ. Losses at the gene ends were 4 bases for V and 4 bases for J; bases not matched to a gene: 6. This chain's CDR3 is CASSLGTSGGPTGELFF. For the CDR3, the DNA is TGCGCCAGCAGCCTTGGGACTAGCGGGGGACCCACCGGGGAGCTGTTTTTT.

The chain links TRBV24-1 to TRBJ2-3, with 8 bases fitting TRBD2. The junction had 6 bases not matched to a gene; V was cut back by 6 bases and J by 11 bases. Germline V lookup: CDR1 KGHDR, CDR2 SFDVKD. The CDR3 extends over 12 amino acids. CDR3 DNA sequence: TGTGCCACCAGTCCTGCGGGGGGATGGCAGTATTTT. Protein: CATSPAGGWQYF.

This clonotype was detected a few times. V and J are TRBV7-3 and TRBJ2-1; D possibly corresponds to TRBD1 (6 bases). The V and J ends lost 4 bases and 4 bases respectively, with 20 bases between them. Germline V CDR1 and CDR2: SGHTA, FQGTGA. There are 17 residues in the CDR3. The DNA of the CDR3 is TGTGCCAGCAGCTCCCTGTCCGGGACGGGGACATACAATGAGCAGTTCTTC. The encoded protein is CASSSLSGTGTYNEQFF.

V usage is TRBV5-1 and J usage is TRBJ2-5; 7 bases map to TRBD1. Germline CDR1 reads SGHRS; CDR2 reads YFSETQ. V lost 7 bases, J lost 0 bases, and 15 bases stayed unmatched. This CDR3 contains 17 residues. The DNA of the CDR3 is TGCGCCAGCCGCTACCACCCTATAACAGGGGACCAAGAGACCCAGTACTTC. Residues: CASRYHPITGDQETQYF.

This clonotype was seen a handful of times. V and J are TRBV7-9 and TRBJ2-7; D gene ambiguous. This CDR3 is built from 14 residues. The ends were cut back, 4 bases at V and 3 bases at J, with 13 bases in the middle. Germline V gene lookup returns CDR1 SEHNR and CDR2 FQNEAQ (reference sequence). CDR3 sequence reads: CASSSPEAVYEQYV. The CDR3 bases are TGTGCCAGCAGCTCTCCCGAGGCCGTCTACGAGCAGTACGTC.

The chain employs TRBV6-5 and TRBJ2-2, with D perhaps matching TRBD1 or TRBD2 (6 bases each). Germline CDR1 MNHEY, CDR2 SVGAGI. V lost 1 base, J lost 5 bases, and 11 bases lay in between. The CDR3 runs 15 residues. The CDR3 here is CASSYLTGGTGELFF. CDR3 nucleotide sequence: TGTGCCAGCAGTTACTTGACAGGAGGGACCGGGGAGCTGTTTTTT.

This clonotype has more than one count but fewer than ten. Written as DNA, the CDR3 is TGCGCCAGCAGCTCAAGGGGCGTGGAGACCCAGTACTTC. It translates to CASSSRGVETQYF. The chain couples TRBV5-1 to TRBJ2-5, with D maybe TRBD1 (5 bases). Germline assignment: CDR1 SGHRS and CDR2 YFSETQ. V gave up 3 bases and J gave up 5 bases, with 11 bases separating them. The CDR3 has 13 residues.

The gene calls are TRBV4-2 and TRBJ2-2; 7 bases agree with TRBD1. The junction had 10 bases not matched to a gene; V was cut back by 4 bases and J by 2 bases. Germline V lookup: CDR1 LGHNA, CDR2 YNFKEQ. The CDR3 is 17 residues long. The CDR3 DNA sequence: TGTGCCAGCAGCCCCTACTCGGCAGGGGGAAACACCGGGGAGCTGTTTTTT. Translation: CASSPYSAGGNTGELFF.

The V gene is TRBV18, the J gene TRBJ2-3; TRBD1 or TRBD2 may be the D gene (5 bases each). The V end was cut by 1 base, the J end by 3 bases, with 14 bases between. CDR3 length: 16 residues. Germline V gene sequence: CDR1 KGHSH, CDR2 LQKENI. This CDR3 reads CASSPRDLMGTDTQYF. Here the CDR3 DNA reads TGTGCCAGCTCACCACGGGACCTTATGGGGACAGATACGCAGTATTTT.

This clonotype was observed a handful of times. This sequence joins TRBV7-2 and TRBJ2-1; D uncertain. V lost 2 bases to trimming and J lost 16 bases, with 18 bases between them. CDR3 size: 13 residues. The germline V gene encodes CDR1 SGHTA and CDR2 FQGNSA. CDR3: CASSLWVQQFRFF. In nucleotides, the CDR3 is TGTGCCAGCAGCTTATGGGTACAACAATTTAGATTCTTC.

The table lists this clonotype with a few counts. The V and J genes are TRBV6-5 and TRBJ2-1; tentative D call: TRBD2 (6 bases). Per germline, CDR1 MNHEY and CDR2 SVGAGI. This CDR3 has 16 residues. V lost 7 bases and J 0 bases, leaving 16 bases between the germline ends. This CDR3 reads CASTDARGSSYNEQFF. The CDR3 DNA reads TGTGCCAGCACCGACGCGCGGGGAAGCTCCTACAATGAGCAGTTCTTC.

DNA for the CDR3: TGCGCCAGCAGCTTGACGGGGGAAACTGAAGCTTTCTTT. This gives the protein CASSLTGETEAFF. V and J are TRBV5-1 and TRBJ1-1; D possibly corresponds to TRBD1 (5 bases). V was shortened by 1 base and J by 5 bases, with 9 bases between the two germline ends. Germline V gene lookup returns CDR1 SGHRS and CDR2 YFSETQ. The CDR3 totals 13 residues.

This clonotype was seen a few times. V and J are TRBV6-5 and TRBJ2-3; 10 nucleotides line up with TRBD2. V gave up 2 bases and J gave up 8 bases; unmatched junction bases: 4. The CDR3 is 14 amino acids. Germline loops: CDR1 MNHEY, CDR2 SVGAGI. The CDR3 DNA is TGTGCCAGCAGTTACGTGGTAGCGGGGGGTACGCAGTATTTT. It translates to CASSYVVAGGTQYF.

This clonotype showed up just a few times. This chain joins TRBV24-1 and TRBJ2-2; the D is unclear. CDR1 and CDR2 from the germline V gene are KGHDR and SFDVKD. The CDR3 spans 11 residues. Trimming pared 6 bases from V and 5 bases from J, leaving 3 bases between. In DNA form, the CDR3 reads TGTGCCACCAGTAATACCGGGGAGCTGTTTTTT. Protein product: CATSNTGELFF.

This clonotype was seen only a few times. The genes are TRBV6-5 and TRBJ1-6; possibly TRBD1 for D (5 bases). The V and J ends lost 6 bases and 5 bases respectively, with 23 bases between them. The CDR3 covers 18 residues. Germline assignment: CDR1 MNHEY and CDR2 SVGAGI. The chain's CDR3 is CASSNDAGGQGDNSPLHF. The CDR3 DNA reads TGTGCCAGCAGCAACGACGCGGGTGGGCAGGGTGATAATTCACCCCTCCACTTT.

This clonotype came up a few times. The gene calls are TRBV4-1 and TRBJ2-2; no firm D call. Trimming took 4 bases from V and 5 from J, leaving 20 bases between them. Germline values: CDR1 MGHRA, CDR2 YSYEKL. This CDR3 has 17 amino acids. CDR3 bases: TGCGCCAGCAGCCTCCAGTATTACTCCGGCGGTACCGGGGAGCTGTTTTTT. Protein product: CASSLQYYSGGTGELFF.

This clonotype was detected a few times. CDR3 DNA: TGTGCCAGCAATTTGGCGGGGGGGCGAGATACGCAGTATTTT. It specifies CASNLAGGRDTQYF. This rearrangement joins TRBV5-4 to TRBJ2-3; TRBD2 agrees at 9 bases. The J segment lost 5 bases and the V segment lost 6 bases, leaving 7 bases of the junction unmatched. The CDR3 consists of 14 residues. The germline gives CDR1 SGHNT, CDR2 YYREEE (reference sequence).

The chain combines TRBV4-1 with TRBJ1-6, with D possibly matching TRBD1 (6 bases). Germline V gives CDR1 MGHRA, CDR2 YSYEKL. The V end was cut by 5 bases, the J end by 10 bases, with 12 bases between. This CDR3 is 13 amino acids long. Here the CDR3 DNA reads TGCGCCAGCAGCACTCAGGGGCACTCACCCCTCCACTTT. This codes for CASSTQGHSPLHF.